A selection of T cell receptor beta chains follows, all from one sample in a study of blood T cell repertoires in COVID-19. TCRdb keeps only in-frame clones here, not all; method: immunoSEQ multiplex PCR. The table includes roughly 200,000 clones, approximately 86% detected once. The material sequenced was peripheral blood. The receptors stem from a woman under 40 with active or convalescent COVID-19. CDR3s include the opening cysteine and the closing phenylalanine or tryptophan. A D gene is named only where the DNA matches it firmly. Expanded clones get a size class; other rows say once, few or many, or leave the size out.

>TRBJ1-4|TRBD1|.|TRBV15|16
CATSTTYRGLDEKLFF
TGTGCCACCAGCACCACGTACAGGGGGCTCGATGAAAAACTGTTTTTT
>TRBJ1-2|.|.|TRBV19|14
CASSIFGELEGYTF
TGTGCCAGTAGTATATTCGGAGAGCTGGAGGGCTACACCTTC
>TRBJ1-1|.|once|TRBV13|14
CASSMIGENTEAFF
TGTGCCAGCAGCATGATCGGAGAGAACACTGAAGCTTTCTTT
>TRBJ2-3|TRBD2|.|TRBV28|15
CASSRITGGADTQYF
TGTGCCAGCAGTCGTATAACTGGGGGGGCAGATACGCAGTATTTT
>TRBJ2-1|TRBD1|.|TRBV19|15
CASSLSGGYHNEQFF
TGTGCCAGTAGTCTCTCAGGGGGCTACCACAATGAGCAGTTCTTC
>TRBJ1-1|.|.|TRBV6-5|15
CASSDSINGNTEAFF
TGTGCCAGCAGTGACTCCATTAACGGGAACACTGAAGCTTTCTTT
>TRBJ1-1|.|.|TRBV27|14
CASSLGPSVTEAFF
TGTGCCAGCAGTTTAGGGCCTTCGGTCACTGAAGCTTTCTTT
>TRBJ1-5|.|.|TRBV27|16
CASRFQGSYSNQPQHF
TGTGCCAGCAGATTTCAAGGGAGCTATAGCAATCAGCCCCAGCATTTT
>TRBJ1-1|.|.|TRBV14|13
CASSQGRFTEAFF
TGTGCCAGCAGCCAAGGGAGGTTCACTGAAGCTTTCTTT
>TRBJ1-1|.|once|TRBV3-1/TRBV3-2|14
CASSWGGGATEAFF
TGTGCCAGCAGCTGGGGAGGAGGGGCGACTGAAGCTTTCTTT
>TRBJ2-5|.|.|TRBV18|15
CASSPRQKNQETQYF
TGTGCCAGCTCACCCCGACAGAAAAATCAAGAGACCCAGTACTTC
>TRBJ2-7|.|once|TRBV10-1|13
CASTGCPRYEQYF
TGCGCCAGCACGGGATGTCCCAGGTACGAGCAGTACTTC
>TRBJ2-1|TRBD1|.|TRBV5-4|15
CASSLTRQGYNEQFF
TGTGCCAGCAGCCTAACTCGACAGGGCTACAATGAGCAGTTCTTC
>TRBJ2-7|.|.|TRBV24-1|12
CATSAGSAEQYF
TGTGCCACCAGTGCGGGTAGCGCCGAGCAGTACTTC
>TRBJ1-3|.|.|TRBV29-1|13
CSVGNGRLDTIYF
TGCAGCGTTGGAAACGGCCGGCTAGACACCATATATTTT
>TRBJ2-5|.|.|TRBV11-2|12
CASSLGRVTQYF
TGTGCCAGCAGCTTAGGCCGGGTGACCCAGTACTTC
>TRBJ2-7|TRBD2|.|TRBV7-8|16
CASSFAESGGPYEQYF
TGTGCCAGCAGCTTTGCAGAAAGCGGGGGACCCTACGAGCAGTACTTC
>TRBJ1-4|TRBD1|.|TRBV28|15
CASSFDRATNEKLFF
TGTGCCAGCAGTTTCGACAGGGCAACTAATGAAAAACTGTTTTTT
>TRBJ2-1|TRBD2|once|TRBV10-3|18
CAISERQGLAGGGNEQFF
TGTGCCATCAGTGAGAGACAGGGGCTAGCGGGAGGTGGGAATGAGCAGTTCTTC
>TRBJ1-4|TRBD1|.|TRBV7-2|15
CASSQSDRGREKLFF
TGTGCCAGCAGCCAGTCGGACAGGGGGCGGGAAAAACTGTTTTTT
>TRBJ1-3|.|.|TRBV4-2|16
CASSFREGGSGNTIYF
TGTGCCAGCTCTTTCAGGGAAGGGGGTTCTGGAAACACCATATATTTT
>TRBJ2-7|.|.|TRBV7-9|17
CASSRPMGRTRSYEQYF
TGTGCCAGCAGCCGTCCCATGGGGCGGACGAGATCCTACGAGCAGTACTTC
>TRBJ2-7|.|once|TRBV11-3|15
CASSLGGASSYEQYF
TGTGCCAGCAGCTTGGGCGGGGCGTCCTCCTACGAGCAGTACTTC
>TRBJ1-1|.|.|TRBV5-1|14
CASSAQTANTEAFF
TGCGCCAGCAGCGCCCAGACAGCGAACACTGAAGCTTTCTTT
>TRBJ2-2|.|.|TRBV11-3|13
CASSHRDTGELFF
TGTGCCAGCAGCCACAGGGATACCGGGGAGCTGTTTTTT
>TRBJ1-2|TRBD1|once|TRBV20-1|15
CSASSDPRGHYGYTF
TGCAGTGCTAGTAGTGACCCCAGGGGGCACTATGGCTACACCTTC
>TRBJ1-2|.|.|TRBV5-5|16
CASSLEGSTQGYGYTF
TGTGCCAGCAGCTTGGAGGGCAGTACACAGGGCTATGGCTACACCTTC
>TRBJ1-5|.|once|TRBV2|16
CASKFGRGASNQPQHF
TGTGCCAGCAAATTTGGGAGGGGTGCGAGCAATCAGCCCCAGCATTTT
>TRBJ2-1|.|.|TRBV5-1|16
CASSLSTGSAYNEQFF
TGCGCCAGCAGCTTGAGCACGGGTAGCGCTTACAATGAGCAGTTCTTC
>TRBJ1-1|.|once|TRBV3-1/TRBV3-2|13
CASSQDRATEAFF
TGTGCCAGCAGCCAAGACAGGGCAACTGAAGCTTTCTTT
>TRBJ2-2|TRBD2|once|TRBV7-9|15
CASRLEGTSTGELFF
TGTGCCAGCAGGTTAGAGGGGACTAGCACCGGGGAGCTGTTTTTT
>TRBJ2-2|TRBD1|.|TRBV10-3|14
CAISITGAGGELFF
TGTGCCATCAGTATAACAGGGGCAGGGGGGGAGCTGTTTTTT
>TRBJ1-1|.|.|TRBV7-9|12
CASSLRRPEAFF
TGTGCCAGCAGCTTAAGGAGGCCTGAAGCTTTCTTT
>TRBJ1-1|.|once|TRBV12-3/TRBV12-4|12
CASTAENTEAFF
TGTGCCAGCACCGCAGAGAACACTGAAGCTTTCTTT
>TRBJ1-2|.|.|TRBV11-2|13
CASSFDSNYGYTF
TGTGCCAGCAGCTTCGACTCTAACTATGGCTACACCTTC
>TRBJ1-4|TRBD1|.|TRBV24-1|16
CATSASTGTDNEKLFF
TGTGCCACCAGTGCCTCCACCGGGACAGATAATGAAAAACTGTTTTTT
>TRBJ2-7|TRBD1|.|TRBV6-5|14
CASRTGTGSYEQYF
TGTGCCAGCAGAACCGGGACAGGATCCTACGAGCAGTACTTC
>TRBJ2-1|.|.|TRBV5-4|11
CASSLRQEQFF
TGTGCCAGCAGCCTACGACAAGAGCAGTTCTTC
>TRBJ1-5|TRBD1|.|TRBV4-1|15
CASSLGQGQGQPQHF
TGCGCCAGCAGCCTAGGACAGGGGCAGGGTCAGCCCCAGCATTTT
>TRBJ1-1|.|.|TRBV11-3|11
CASSLHTEAFF
TGTGCCAGCAGCCTCCACACTGAAGCTTTCTTT
>TRBJ1-4|.|once|TRBV30|14
CAWRGQSTNEKLFF
TGTGCCTGGAGAGGACAGTCAACTAATGAAAAACTGTTTTTT
>TRBJ2-2|.|few|TRBV7-9|15
CASSLPIVQAGELFF
TGTGCCAGCAGCTTACCAATCGTACAGGCCGGGGAGCTGTTTTTT
>TRBJ1-1|.|.|TRBV2|14
CASSVLAAGTEAFF
TGTGCCAGCAGTGTTTTAGCTGCCGGCACTGAAGCTTTCTTT
>TRBJ2-5|.|once|TRBV12-3/TRBV12-4|12
CASRSSQETQYF
TGTGCCAGCAGGTCTAGCCAAGAGACCCAGTACTTC
>TRBJ1-2|.|few|TRBV2|17
CASKSGSGGDLNYGYTF
TGTGCCAGCAAATCCGGAAGCGGGGGGGATCTAAACTATGGCTACACCTTC
>TRBJ2-1|.|once|TRBV7-9|15
CASSFLGVTYNEQFF
TGTGCCAGCAGCTTCCTGGGAGTGACCTACAATGAGCAGTTCTTC
>TRBJ1-3|.|.|TRBV5-1|16
CASSLDGGGTGNTIYF
TGCGCCAGCAGCTTGGACGGGGGTGGGACTGGAAACACCATATATTTT
>TRBJ1-1|TRBD1|.|TRBV19|13
CASRDRGKTEAFF
TGTGCCAGTAGGGACAGGGGAAAGACTGAAGCTTTCTTT
>TRBJ2-1|TRBD1|.|TRBV20-1|11
CSARDRGGLFF
TGCAGTGCTAGAGATAGAGGGGGCCTGTTCTTC
>TRBJ2-1|TRBD2|.|TRBV7-6|14
CASSLATLLAKQFF
TGTGCCAGCAGCTTAGCTACCCTACTAGCGAAGCAGTTCTTC
>TRBJ1-2|.|.|TRBV4-1|14
CASSHRQAGYGYTF
TGCGCCAGCAGCCACCGACAGGCCGGGTATGGCTACACCTTC
>TRBJ1-4|.|.|TRBV7-9|13
CASSLQGNEKLFF
TGTGCCAGCAGCTTACAGGGTAATGAAAAACTGTTTTTT
>TRBJ1-5|.|.|TRBV10-2|15
CASKSDDYSNQPQHF
TGCGCCAGCAAGTCGGACGACTATAGCAATCAGCCCCAGCATTTT
>TRBJ1-3|.|.|TRBV2|15
CASTLTVVLGNTIYF
TGTGCCAGCACCTTGACAGTTGTACTCGGGAACACCATATATTTT
>TRBJ2-7|.|.|TRBV10-3|11
CAVGGGYEQYF
TGTGCCGTAGGGGGGGGGTACGAGCAGTACTTC
>TRBJ2-2|.|.|TRBV11-2|14
CASSLKWATGELFF
TGTGCCAGCAGCTTAAAGTGGGCAACCGGGGAGCTGTTTTTT
>TRBJ1-2|.|.|TRBV7-9|16
CASSSPAGRENYGYTF
TGTGCCAGCAGCTCCCCCGCGGGTAGGGAAAACTATGGCTACACCTTC
>TRBJ2-7|.|.|TRBV6-6|11
CASSGSYEQYF
TGTGCCAGCAGTGGTAGTTACGAGCAGTACTTC
>TRBJ2-2|TRBD2|.|TRBV19|14
CASAGTRGTGELFF
TGTGCCAGTGCCGGGACTAGAGGTACCGGGGAGCTGTTTTTT